The 18 T cell receptor beta chains listed next were all sequenced from one sample in a study of cytomegalovirus exposure and HLA in healthy donors. Assay used: immunoSEQ multiplex PCR; TCRdb lists only in-frame clones, some missing. The table records under 300,000 clones, approximately 83% of them present only once. The material sequenced was PBMCs. The receptor set was obtained from a woman under 40 in good health and CMV-seropositive.

The J gene is TRBJ1-4, the V gene TRBV30, with TRBD1 as a possible D gene (5 bases). Germline assignment: CDR1 GTSNPN and CDR2 SVGIG (reference sequence). Trimming left V 5 bases short and J 4 bases short, with 14 bases between. The CDR3 is 14 residues long. The CDR3 region is CAWVPGGVNEKLFF. CDR3 sequence (DNA): TGTGCCTGGGTTCCTGGGGGGGTTAATGAAAAACTGTTTTTT.

V gene TRBV2 combines with J gene TRBJ2-7; D remains ambiguous. This CDR3 has 15 amino acids. Between the trimmed V and J ends, which lost 6 bases and 3 bases, there was a span of 18 bases. From germline, CDR1 is SNHLY and CDR2 FYNNEI. This chain's CDR3 is CASSPADSGYYEQYF. The CDR3 DNA follows: TGTGCCAGCAGCCCGGCCGACTCTGGGTACTACGAGCAGTACTTC.

This clone was counted between two and nine times. The chain employs TRBV10-3 and TRBJ1-2; no clear D gene. V lost 8 bases to trimming and J lost 0 bases, with 10 bases between them. The CDR3 sequence is 13 residues long. Germline lookup yields CDR1 ENHRY and CDR2 SYGVKD. The CDR3: CAISSGPNYGYTF. In DNA form, the CDR3 reads TGTGCCATCTCCTCGGGTCCTAACTATGGCTACACCTTC.

The chain employs TRBV6-1 and TRBJ1-5; a possible D gene is TRBD1 (5 bases). Germline CDR1 reads MNHNS; CDR2 reads SASEGT. V gave up 3 bases and J gave up 2 bases, with 8 bases separating them. This CDR3 comprises 14 residues. CDR3 in DNA: TGTGCCAGCAGTGACCAGGGCGGCAATCAGCCCCAGCATTTT. Its protein is CASSDQGGNQPQHF.

The V gene is TRBV27, the J gene TRBJ2-2, with 11 bases aligning to TRBD2. The ends lost 3 bases at V and 6 bases at J; junction bases unmatched: 6. Germline V gene data show CDR1 as MNHEY and CDR2 as SMNVEV (reference sequence). This CDR3 spans 16 amino acids. This chain's CDR3 is CASSFLAGGRPGELFF. CDR3 DNA: TGTGCCAGCAGTTTTCTAGCGGGAGGAAGGCCCGGGGAGCTGTTTTTT.

This rearrangement joins TRBV5-1 to TRBJ2-2; tentatively, D is TRBD1 (5 bases). The CDR3 contains 15 residues. The germline CDR1 and CDR2 sequences are SGHRS and YFSETQ. Trimming stripped 0 bases from V and 4 bases from J, with 10 bases between. In DNA, the CDR3 is TGCGCCAGCAGCTTGGAAGGGGTCCGCACCGGGGAGCTGTTTTTT. It codes for CASSLEGVRTGELFF.

This rearrangement joins TRBV27 to TRBJ1-1, with TRBD1 as a possible D gene (5 bases). Germline CDR1 is MNHEY and CDR2 is SMNVEV (reference sequence). The CDR3 loop spans 15 amino acids. Trimming took 0 bases from V and 5 from J, leaving 13 bases between them. The CDR3 spells CASSLSSGVGTEAFF. The CDR3 DNA reads as TGTGCCAGCAGTTTATCATCGGGGGTTGGAACTGAAGCTTTCTTT.

The table lists this clone with a few counts. The chain joins TRBV5-6 to TRBJ2-5, with D perhaps TRBD2 (6 bases). V dropped 6 bases and J dropped 5 bases, with 20 bases sitting between them. The germline gives CDR1 SGHDT, CDR2 YYEEEE. The CDR3 runs to 15 residues. CDR3 sequence: CASTPGYGGSETQYF. The DNA for the CDR3 is TGTGCCAGCACCCCCGGGTATGGGGGGAGTGAGACCCAGTACTTC.

The genes are TRBV6-1 and TRBJ2-1, with a tentative D call TRBD1 (6 bases). The V end lost 8 bases, the J end lost 4 bases, and 12 bases lay between the germline ends. This CDR3 has 13 amino acids. Germline lookup yields CDR1 MNHNS and CDR2 SASEGT. CDR3 nucleotides: TGTGCCAGCCCGGGACAAAGATACAATGAGCAGTTCTTC. Protein: CASPGQRYNEQFF.

The chain is built from TRBV15 and TRBJ1-2; D gene uncertain. The CDR3 extends over 13 amino acids. V gave up 0 bases and J gave up 5 bases, with 7 bases separating them. Germline CDR1 and CDR2: LNHNV and YYDKDF (reference sequence). The CDR3 is CATSRDRRYGYTF. CDR3 nucleotide sequence: TGTGCCACCAGCAGAGATCGGCGGTATGGCTACACCTTC.

The V gene is TRBV2, the J gene TRBJ1-2, with 10 bases aligning to TRBD1. CDR3 size: 13 residues. The germline V gene encodes CDR1 SNHLY and CDR2 FYNNEI. The V gene end was trimmed by 9 bases and the J gene end by 7 bases; junction bases not matched to a gene: 8. CDR3: CARGIDRGPGYTF. CDR3 sequence (DNA): TGTGCCAGGGGGATAGACAGGGGGCCTGGCTACACCTTC.

As DNA, the CDR3 is TGTGCCAGCAGTTTTCAGGGGGGGGGAGCCCCGACTAGCGGGAGGGCCTACGAGCAGTACTTC. Protein sequence: CASSFQGGGAPTSGRAYEQYF. This chain connects TRBV28 to TRBJ2-7; TRBD2 matches 14 bases. The CDR3 length is 21 residues. CDR1 is MDHEN, CDR2 SYDVKM, per germline. Losses at the gene ends were 3 bases for V and 2 bases for J; bases not matched to a gene: 18.

This sequence joins TRBV19 and TRBJ2-1; the match to TRBD2 covers 9 bases. Trimming removed 11 bases from V and 9 bases from J; junction bases left unmatched: 14. The CDR3 spans 14 residues. Germline V lookup: CDR1 LNHDA, CDR2 SQIVND (reference sequence). CDR3 in amino acids: CAPSTGSGSSEQFF. In nucleotides, the CDR3 is TGTGCCCCCTCTACGGGTAGCGGGAGTAGTGAGCAGTTCTTC. Full variable domain (missing parts from reference TRBV19 and TRBJ2-1): DGGITQSPKYLFRKEGQNVTLSCEQNLNHDAMYWYRQDPGQGLRLIYYSQIVNDFQKGDIAEGYSVSREKKESFPLTVTSAQKNPTAFYLCAPSTGSGSSEQFFGPGTRLTVL.

The rearrangement uses TRBV6-5 and TRBJ1-1, with 9 nucleotides matching TRBD1. With V trimmed by 6 bases and J by 6 bases, 5 bases remained unmatched. The CDR3 loop spans 13 amino acids. Germline V lookup: CDR1 MNHEY, CDR2 SVGAGI. Here the CDR3 DNA reads TGTGCCAGCAGCTCGACAGGGGGGGCTGAAGCTTTCTTT. Its translation is CASSSTGGAEAFF.

The chain is built from TRBV29-1 and TRBJ2-5, with a tentative D call TRBD2 (5 bases). Germline-derived CDR1 and CDR2 are SQVTM and ANQGSEA. Trimming pared 8 bases from V and 7 bases from J, leaving 20 bases between. The CDR3 spans 13 residues. The CDR3 loop is CSLGLAVDGTQYF. CDR3 coding DNA: TGCAGCCTCGGTCTAGCAGTAGACGGGACCCAGTACTTC.

The gene calls are TRBV5-4 and TRBJ2-1; D is perhaps TRBD2 (5 bases). Germline-derived CDR1 and CDR2 are SGHNT and YYREEE (reference sequence). The CDR3 loop spans 14 amino acids. V was cut by 2 bases and J by 0 bases, with 6 bases left in between. The CDR3 nucleotides read TGTGCCAGCAGCTTCACTAGCTCCTACAATGAGCAGTTCTTC. Residues: CASSFTSSYNEQFF.

This rearrangement joins TRBV11-2 to TRBJ2-1; D possibly corresponds to TRBD2 (6 bases). The CDR3 consists of 15 residues. In germline, CDR1 is SGHAT, CDR2 FQNNGV. Between the trimmed V and J ends, which lost 0 bases and 0 bases, there was a span of 6 bases. The CDR3 reads CASSLEGGSYNEQFF. CDR3 in DNA: TGTGCCAGCAGCTTAGAGGGAGGCTCCTACAATGAGCAGTTCTTC.

This clone was observed many times. The chain uses TRBV7-9 and TRBJ1-3; D not resolved. V was cut by 5 bases and J by 1 base, with 9 bases left in between. CDR1 and CDR2 from the germline V gene are SEHNR and FQNEAQ (reference sequence). This CDR3 is built from 14 residues. CDR3 in amino acids: CASSLLSSGNTIYF. The CDR3 DNA reads as TGTGCCAGCAGCCTGCTTAGTTCTGGAAACACCATATATTTT.